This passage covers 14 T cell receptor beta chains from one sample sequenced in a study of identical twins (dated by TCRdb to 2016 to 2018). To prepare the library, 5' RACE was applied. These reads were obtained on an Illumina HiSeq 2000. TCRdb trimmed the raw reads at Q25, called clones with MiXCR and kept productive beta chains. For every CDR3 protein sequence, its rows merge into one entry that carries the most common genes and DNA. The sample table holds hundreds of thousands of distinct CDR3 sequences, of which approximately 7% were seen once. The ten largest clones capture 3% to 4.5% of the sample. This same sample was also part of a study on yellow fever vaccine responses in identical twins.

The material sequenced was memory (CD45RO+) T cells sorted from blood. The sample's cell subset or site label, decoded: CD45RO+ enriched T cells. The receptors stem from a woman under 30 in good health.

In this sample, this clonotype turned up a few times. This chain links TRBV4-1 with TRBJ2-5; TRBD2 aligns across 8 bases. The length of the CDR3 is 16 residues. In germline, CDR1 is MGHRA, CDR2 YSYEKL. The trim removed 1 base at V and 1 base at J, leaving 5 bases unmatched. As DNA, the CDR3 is TGCGCCAGCAGCCAAGTTATTAGCGGGGCCCAAGAGACCCAGTACTTC. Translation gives CASSQVISGAQETQYF.

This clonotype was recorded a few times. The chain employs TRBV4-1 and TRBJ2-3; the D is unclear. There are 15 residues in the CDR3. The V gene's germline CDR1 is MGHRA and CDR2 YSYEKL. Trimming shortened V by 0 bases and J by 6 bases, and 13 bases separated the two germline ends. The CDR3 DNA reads TGCGCCAGCAGCCAAGATGGTCGAGGTTTGGATACGCAGTATTTT. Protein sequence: CASSQDGRGLDTQYF.

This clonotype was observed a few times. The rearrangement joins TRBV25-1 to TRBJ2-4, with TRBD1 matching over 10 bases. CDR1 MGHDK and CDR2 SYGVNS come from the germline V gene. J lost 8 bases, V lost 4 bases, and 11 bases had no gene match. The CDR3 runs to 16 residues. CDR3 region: CASSASGTGVTDIQYF. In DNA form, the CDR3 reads TGTGCCAGCAGTGCCTCTGGGACAGGGGTCACAGACATTCAGTACTTC.

CDR3: CATSDVGTYTGELFF. The CDR3 nucleotides are TGTGCCACCAGTGATGTTGGGACCTACACCGGGGAGCTGTTTTTT. The chain links TRBV24-1 to TRBJ2-2; D possibly uses TRBD1 or TRBD2 (5 bases each). Germline CDR1 KGHDR, CDR2 SFDVKD. This CDR3 has 15 amino acids. V was cut by 3 bases and J by 3 bases, with 10 bases left in between.

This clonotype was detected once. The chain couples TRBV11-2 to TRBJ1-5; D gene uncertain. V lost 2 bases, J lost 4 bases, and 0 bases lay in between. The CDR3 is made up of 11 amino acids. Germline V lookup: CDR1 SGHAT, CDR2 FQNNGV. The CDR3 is CASSLNQPQHF. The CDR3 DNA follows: TGTGCCAGCAGCTTAAATCAGCCCCAGCATTTT.

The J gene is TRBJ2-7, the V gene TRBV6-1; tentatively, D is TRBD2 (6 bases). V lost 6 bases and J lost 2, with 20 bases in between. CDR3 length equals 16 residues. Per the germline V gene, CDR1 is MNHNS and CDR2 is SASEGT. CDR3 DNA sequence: TGTGCCAGCAGGCCCGCCCTAGGGCGGGGCGCCTACGAGCAGTACTTC. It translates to CASRPALGRGAYEQYF.

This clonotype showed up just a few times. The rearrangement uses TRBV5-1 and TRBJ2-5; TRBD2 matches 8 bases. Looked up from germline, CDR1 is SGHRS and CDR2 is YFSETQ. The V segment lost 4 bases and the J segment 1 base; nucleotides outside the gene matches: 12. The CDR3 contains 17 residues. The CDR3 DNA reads TGCGCCAGCAGCCAAGGGGCGGGGGGCGGCCTCCAAGAGACCCAGTACTTC. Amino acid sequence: CASSQGAGGGLQETQYF.

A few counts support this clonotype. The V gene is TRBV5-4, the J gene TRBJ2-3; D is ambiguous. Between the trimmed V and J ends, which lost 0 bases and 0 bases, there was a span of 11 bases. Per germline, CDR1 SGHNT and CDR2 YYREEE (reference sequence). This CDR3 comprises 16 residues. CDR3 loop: CASSLGSRRSTDTQYF. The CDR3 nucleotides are TGTGCCAGCAGCTTGGGGAGCAGAAGAAGCACAGATACGCAGTATTTT.

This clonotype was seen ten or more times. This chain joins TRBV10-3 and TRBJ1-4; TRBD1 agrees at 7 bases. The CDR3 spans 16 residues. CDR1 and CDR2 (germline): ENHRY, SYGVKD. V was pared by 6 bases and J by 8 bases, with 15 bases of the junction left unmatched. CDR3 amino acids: CAIRSSLSGGSEKLFF. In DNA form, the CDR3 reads TGTGCCATCAGGAGTTCCCTCTCAGGGGGTTCGGAAAAACTGTTTTTT.

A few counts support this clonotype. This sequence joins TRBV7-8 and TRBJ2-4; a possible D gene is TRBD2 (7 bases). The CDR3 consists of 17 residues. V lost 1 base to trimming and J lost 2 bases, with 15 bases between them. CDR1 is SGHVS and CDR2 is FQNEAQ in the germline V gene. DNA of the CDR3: TGTGCCAGCAGCTTAGAGTCGTCGGGGGGCTCCAAAAACATTCAGTACTTC. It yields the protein CASSLESSGGSKNIQYF.

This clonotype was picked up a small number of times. CDR3: CASSLPDRVTTEAFF. The CDR3 coding sequence is TGTGCCAGCAGCTTACCTGACAGGGTGACCACTGAAGCTTTCTTT. The rearrangement uses TRBV28 and TRBJ1-1, with 7 positions matching TRBD1. From germline, CDR1 is MDHEN and CDR2 SYDVKM. V lost 6 bases to trimming and J lost 4 bases; unmatched junction nucleotides: 11. This CDR3 comprises 15 residues.

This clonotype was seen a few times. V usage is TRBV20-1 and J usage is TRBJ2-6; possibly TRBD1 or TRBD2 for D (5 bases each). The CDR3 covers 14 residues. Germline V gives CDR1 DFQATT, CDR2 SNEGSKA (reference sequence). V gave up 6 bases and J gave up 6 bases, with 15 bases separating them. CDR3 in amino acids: CSAWDPLSANVLTF. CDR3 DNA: TGCAGTGCATGGGACCCTCTTTCGGCCAACGTCCTGACTTTC.

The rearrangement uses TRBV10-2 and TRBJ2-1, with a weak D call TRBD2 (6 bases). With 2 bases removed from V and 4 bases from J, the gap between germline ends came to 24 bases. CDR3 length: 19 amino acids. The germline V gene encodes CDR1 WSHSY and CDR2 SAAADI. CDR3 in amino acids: CASSEPQFIGSGTYNEQFF. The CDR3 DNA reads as TGCGCCAGCAGTGAGCCCCAGTTTATCGGTAGCGGTACTTACAATGAGCAGTTCTTC.

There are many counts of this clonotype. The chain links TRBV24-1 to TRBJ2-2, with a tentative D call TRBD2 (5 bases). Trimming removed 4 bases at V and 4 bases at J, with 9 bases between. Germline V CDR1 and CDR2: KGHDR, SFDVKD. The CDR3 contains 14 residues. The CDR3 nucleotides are TGTGCCACCAGTGACCCTGGACTCACCGGGGAGCTGTTTTTT. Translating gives CATSDPGLTGELFF.